The source of this T cell receptor beta chain is a study of T cell changes during pregnancy in multiple sclerosis. Clones were read by immunoSEQ multiplex PCR, and TCRdb kept only the in-frame ones, dropping some. The top ten hold about 1.5% of the sample, which has about 43,000 clones, more than 75% seen once. Germline V gene data show CDR1 as SGHDT and CDR2 as YYEEEE. CDR3 length equals 12 residues. Trimming took off 2 bases at V and 14 bases at J, with 16 bases between the two ends. Sequenced sample: PBMCs (not recorded whether the cells were cultured). The genes are TRBV5-6 and TRBJ1-2, with D maybe TRBD1 (6 bases). This receptor was identified in a female donor with multiple sclerosis, enrolled in a pregnancy study. The DNA for the CDR3 is TGTGCCAGCAGCTTAGGGGACACGCTTTTGACCTTC. Translating gives CASSLGDTLLTF.